Listed below are T cell receptor beta chains from one sample, sequenced in a study of blood T cell repertoires in COVID-19. TCRdb's copy holds only in-frame clones and misses some; the assay was immunoSEQ multiplex PCR. Among more than 200,000 clones listed, approximately 80% were seen once. Sequences were obtained from peripheral blood. These TCRs come from a man in his sixties with acute or convalescent COVID-19. Both conserved end residues are part of each CDR3. Each record gives: CDR3 length, V gene, clone size, D gene, J gene, CDR3 DNA, CDR3 protein. A D gene is named only where the DNA matches it firmly. Only part of the rows carry a size: once, few, many, or a class if the clone is expanded.

15,TRBV28,-,-,TRBJ1-5,TGTGCCAGCAGTTTAGGAGCAGGGGTCAATCAGCCCCAGCATTTT,CASSLGAGVNQPQHF
16,TRBV3-1/TRBV3-2,-,TRBD2,TRBJ2-5,TGTGCCAGCACTTTCCACCGTAGCGGGGGGGCTGAGACCCAGTACTTC,CASTFHRSGGAETQYF
14,TRBV5-1,-,-,TRBJ1-5,TGCGCCAGCAGCCGCGGAGGGAGCAATCAGCCCCAGCATTTT,CASSRGGSNQPQHF
15,TRBV5-4,-,TRBD2,TRBJ2-2,TGTGCCAGCAGCGTTGGGGGGGCGAACACCGGGGAGCTGTTTTTT,CASSVGGANTGELFF
16,TRBV6-2/TRBV6-3,-,TRBD1,TRBJ1-5,TGTGCCAGCAGTTACTTAACAACAGGGGCGAATCAGCCCCAGCATTTT,CASSYLTTGANQPQHF
13,TRBV28,few,-,TRBJ2-1,TGTGCCACCGGGACTGGGCAGCGTAATGAGCAGTTCTTC,CATGTGQRNEQFF
15,TRBV3-1/TRBV3-2,-,TRBD2,TRBJ2-1,TGTGCCAGCAGCCAAATAACTAGCGGGGGAAATGAGCAGTTCTTC,CASSQITSGGNEQFF
18,TRBV4-2,-,-,TRBJ2-3,TGTGCCAGCAGCCAAGATCTGGGGTTCGGCGGGAGCACAGATACGCAGTATTTT,CASSQDLGFGGSTDTQYF
15,TRBV9,-,-,TRBJ2-5,TGTGCCAGCAGCGTAGAAGCAGGATGGCTGGGGACCCAGTACTTC,CASSVEAGWLGTQYF
14,TRBV4-1,-,-,TRBJ2-7,TGCGCCAGCAGCCAAGACCGGGGCTCCTACGAGCAGTACTTC,CASSQDRGSYEQYF
15,TRBV18,-,TRBD1,TRBJ1-4,TGTGCCAGCTCACCACGGACAGGGGGCTATGAAAAACTGTTTTTT,CASSPRTGGYEKLFF
15,TRBV5-4,-,-,TRBJ2-5,TGTGCCAGCAGCCCCCGACAGGCTCCACAAGAGACCCAGTACTTC,CASSPRQAPQETQYF
14,TRBV15,-,-,TRBJ1-1,TGTGCCACCAGCAGATGGGGCCGGAACACTGAAGCTTTCTTT,CATSRWGRNTEAFF
12,TRBV7-2,-,-,TRBJ2-7,TGTGCCAGCAACAAACAGGGTTACGAGCAGTACTTC,CASNKQGYEQYF
14,TRBV6-5,-,TRBD1,TRBJ2-3,TGTGCCAGCTACGGGACAGGGCACACAGATACGCAGTATTTT,CASYGTGHTDTQYF
17,TRBV19,-,TRBD1,TRBJ1-2,TGTGCCAGTAGTCCCCCGCGAACAGGGGGGGGCAGATATGGCTACACCTTC,CASSPPRTGGGRYGYTF
17,TRBV5-4,-,-,TRBJ1-1,TGTGCCAGCAGCTTAGATACGCCGTGGGGCATGAACACTGAAGCTTTCTTT,CASSLDTPWGMNTEAFF
15,TRBV5-4,-,TRBD1,TRBJ2-7,TGTGCCAGCAGCGGGGGACAGGGGGCAGGCTACGAGCAGTACTTC,CASSGGQGAGYEQYF
14,TRBV7-9,few,-,TRBJ1-1,TGTGCCAGCAGCCCCCGACAGGAGAACACTGAAGCTTTCTTT,CASSPRQENTEAFF
15,TRBV18,-,-,TRBJ2-2,TGTGCCAGCTCACCTACGACTCTCTTGTTCGGGGAGCTGTTTTTT,CASSPTTLLFGELFF
14,TRBV19,-,TRBD1,TRBJ2-5,TGTGCCAGTAGTGCGGACAGGGGGCTCAAGACCCAGTACTTC,CASSADRGLKTQYF
15,TRBV5-8,few,TRBD1,TRBJ2-1,TGTGCCAGCAGTCCAGGGACAGTCTCCTACAATGAGCAGTTCTTC,CASSPGTVSYNEQFF
14,TRBV11-1,-,TRBD1,TRBJ2-2,TGTGCCAGCAGCCGGGACAGGAACACCGGGGAGCTGTTTTTT,CASSRDRNTGELFF
15,TRBV7-9,-,TRBD1,TRBJ2-5,TGTGCCAGCAGCTTAGAAGGACAGGGAAGGGAGACCCAGTACTTC,CASSLEGQGRETQYF
18,TRBV5-1,-,-,TRBJ1-1,TGCGCCAGCAGCCGCCAGAGCCCCGGGGGATGGGAGCGGACTGAAGCTTTCTTT,CASSRQSPGGWERTEAFF
15,TRBV28,-,-,TRBJ2-2,TGTGCCAGCACCCTACAGGGCTTTGGCACCGGGGAGCTGTTTTTT,CASTLQGFGTGELFF
16,TRBV6-4,-,-,TRBJ2-1,TGTGCCAGCAGTGTTACAGGGTCCGCGGTTTACAATGAGCAGTTCTTC,CASSVTGSAVYNEQFF
13,TRBV25-1,-,-,TRBJ2-7,TGTGCCAGCAGTGAAGTGAGGGGAGGCGAGCAGTACTTC,CASSEVRGGEQYF
15,TRBV24-1,-,TRBD2,TRBJ2-5,TGTGCCACCAGCGTGCTAGCAGCGGGGCAGGAGACCCAGTACTTC,CATSVLAAGQETQYF
19,TRBV24-1,-,TRBD2,TRBJ2-1,TGTGCCACCAGTGAAAGCCCCGTGACTAGCGGGACCCAATACAATGAGCAGTTCTTC,CATSESPVTSGTQYNEQFF
17,TRBV12-1,-,-,TRBJ2-7,TGTGCCAGCAACATATACAGGGCCAGGTCCCCTAGGAACGAGCAGTACTTC,CASNIYRARSPRNEQYF
18,TRBV27,-,TRBD1,TRBJ1-6,TGTGCCAGCAGTCCCAGGGACAGCCTCCGAGGTCATAATTCACCCCTCCACTTT,CASSPRDSLRGHNSPLHF
12,TRBV11-2,few,-,TRBJ2-3,TGTGCCAGCAGCCGCGACGGGGATACGCAGTATTTT,CASSRDGDTQYF
14,TRBV27,-,-,TRBJ2-5,TGTGCCAGCAGTTCACAGGGACGCTGGGAGACCCAGTACTTC,CASSSQGRWETQYF
14,TRBV9,-,-,TRBJ2-5,TGTGCCAGCAGCGTAGAGGGGATGACAGAGACCCAGTACTTC,CASSVEGMTETQYF
14,TRBV19,-,-,TRBJ2-5,TGTGCCAGTAGTCCAAGGGGTAGAAAAGAGACCCAGTACTTC,CASSPRGRKETQYF
14,TRBV2,-,-,TRBJ1-1,TGTGCCAGCAGTGTCGCGGGGGCTGTTGTCGAAGCTTTCTTT,CASSVAGAVVEAFF
15,TRBV5-6,-,TRBD2,TRBJ2-2,TGTGCCAGCGGCCGAAGGGCGGGAGTGGACGGGGAGCTGTTTTTT,CASGRRAGVDGELFF
15,TRBV6-6,-,TRBD1,TRBJ1-2,TGTGCCAGCAGTTACAGGACAGGGTATCTGCTACACTACACCTTC,CASSYRTGYLLHYTF
15,TRBV19,once,-,TRBJ2-1,TGTGCCAGTAGTCTACCTAGGTCCACTTACAATGAGCAGTTCTTC,CASSLPRSTYNEQFF
14,TRBV2,-,TRBD2,TRBJ2-2,TGTGCCACCCTAGCGGGGCCTAACACCGGGGAGCTGTTTTTT,CATLAGPNTGELFF
14,TRBV6-2/TRBV6-3,-,-,TRBJ1-2,TGTGCCAGCAGCCCAGGGGCGCTGGGCTATGGCTACACCTTC,CASSPGALGYGYTF
14,TRBV5-6,-,TRBD1,TRBJ1-2,TGTGCCAGCAGCATGACAGGGGGTACATATGGCTACACCTTC,CASSMTGGTYGYTF
13,TRBV30,-,-,TRBJ2-3,TGTGCCTGGGAGGCAGGGGCGGCAGATACGCAGTATTTT,CAWEAGAADTQYF
14,TRBV4-3,-,-,TRBJ1-2,TGCGCCAGCAGCCAAGAAGAGGGTAACTATGGCTACACCTTC,CASSQEEGNYGYTF
15,TRBV19,-,-,TRBJ1-5,TGTGCCAGTCGACCTCCGGGGAATAGCAATCAGCCCCAGCATTTT,CASRPPGNSNQPQHF
17,TRBV18,-,TRBD1,TRBJ2-3,TGTGCCAGCTCACCTATATCCGGGACAGGGGGCATAGATACGCAGTATTTT,CASSPISGTGGIDTQYF
12,TRBV10-1,-,-,TRBJ2-1,TGCGCCAGCAGTTTCCTTTACAATGAGCAGTTCTTC,CASSFLYNEQFF
14,TRBV4-1,-,TRBD1,TRBJ1-4,TGCGCCAGCAGCCGAGGACAGGGGGCGCGGAAACTGTTTTTT,CASSRGQGARKLFF
14,TRBV5-1,-,-,TRBJ1-5,TGCGCCAGCAGCCAAGACGGAGGTGACCAGCCCCAGCATTTT,CASSQDGGDQPQHF
15,TRBV10-3,-,TRBD2,TRBJ2-7,TGTGCCATCAGTGGAGGCTCTAGCGGAAAATACGAGCAGTACTTC,CAISGGSSGKYEQYF
15,TRBV6-5,-,-,TRBJ1-5,TGTGCCAGTAGACAGGTGTCTAATAGCAATCAGCCCCAGCATTTT,CASRQVSNSNQPQHF
15,TRBV4-1,-,TRBD1,TRBJ2-1,TGCGCCAGCAGCCAAGGACAGGGGCGTTACAATGAGCAGTTCTTC,CASSQGQGRYNEQFF